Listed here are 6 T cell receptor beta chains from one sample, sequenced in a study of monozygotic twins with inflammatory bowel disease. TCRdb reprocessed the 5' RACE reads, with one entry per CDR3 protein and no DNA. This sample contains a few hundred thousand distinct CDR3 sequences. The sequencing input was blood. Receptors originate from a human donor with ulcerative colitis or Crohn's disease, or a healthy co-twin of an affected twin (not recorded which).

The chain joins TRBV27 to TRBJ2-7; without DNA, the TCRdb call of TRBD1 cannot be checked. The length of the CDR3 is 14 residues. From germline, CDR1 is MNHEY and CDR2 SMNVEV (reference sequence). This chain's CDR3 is CASSSGHQSYEQYF.

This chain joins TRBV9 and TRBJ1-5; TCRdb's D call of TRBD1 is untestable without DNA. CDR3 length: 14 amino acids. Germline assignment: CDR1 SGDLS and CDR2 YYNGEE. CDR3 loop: CASSAGQGNRPQHF.

The CDR3 loop is CASSLEGLKFYEQYF. The gene calls are TRBV7-9 and TRBJ2-7. Germline CDR1 reads SEHNR; CDR2 reads FQNEAQ (reference sequence). CDR3 length equals 15 residues.

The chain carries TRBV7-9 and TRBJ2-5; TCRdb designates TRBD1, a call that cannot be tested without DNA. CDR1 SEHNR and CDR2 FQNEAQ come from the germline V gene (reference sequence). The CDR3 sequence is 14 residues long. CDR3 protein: CASTQGGKQETQYF.

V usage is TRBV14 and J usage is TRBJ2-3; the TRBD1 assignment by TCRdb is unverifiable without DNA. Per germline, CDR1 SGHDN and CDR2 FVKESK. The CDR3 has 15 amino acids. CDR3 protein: CASSQGGSFTDTQYF.

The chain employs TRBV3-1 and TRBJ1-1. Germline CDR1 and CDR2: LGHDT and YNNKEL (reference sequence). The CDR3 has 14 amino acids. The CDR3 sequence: CASSQTGENTEAFF.